This T cell receptor (beta chain) comes out of a study of shared clonotypes between healthy human individuals. Whole-study results and caveats: Despite large depth, sorted-subset datasets appeared incompletely sequenced. The low donor count limited represented genetic and exposure-history diversity. Between a few donors, naive CD4 clonotypes were shared at a level of approximately 5%. Apart from blood, nothing was sampled; tissue repertoires likely differ.

Data came from immunoSEQ multiplex PCR; TCRdb stores just in-frame clones and leaves some out. The sample holds roughly 1,500,000 clones; 98% are singletons and the top ten take roughly 0.4%. The CDR3 totals 16 residues. The V end lost 6 bases, the J end lost 0 bases, and 15 bases lay between the germline ends. CDR1 and CDR2 (germline): MDHEN, SYDVKM. Remarks on this clone: Its antigen is currently unknown.

Sequencing was performed on naive CD4+ T cells sorted from blood. Subset meaning: CD45RA+ positively selected. The V gene is TRBV28, the J gene TRBJ1-5; weak D call: TRBD1 (6 bases). This sequence was found in a man younger than 40 in good health. This CDR3 reads CASSTGTLHSNQPQHF. CDR3 in DNA: TGTGCCAGCAGCACCGGGACACTACATAGCAATCAGCCCCAGCATTTT. Complete variable domain (other parts from reference TRBV28 and TRBJ1-5): DVKVTQSSRYLVKRTGEKVFLECVQDMDHENMFWYRQDPGLGLRLIYFSYDVKMKEKGDIPEGYSVSREKKERFSLILESASTNQTSMYLCASSTGTLHSNQPQHFGDGTRLSIL.